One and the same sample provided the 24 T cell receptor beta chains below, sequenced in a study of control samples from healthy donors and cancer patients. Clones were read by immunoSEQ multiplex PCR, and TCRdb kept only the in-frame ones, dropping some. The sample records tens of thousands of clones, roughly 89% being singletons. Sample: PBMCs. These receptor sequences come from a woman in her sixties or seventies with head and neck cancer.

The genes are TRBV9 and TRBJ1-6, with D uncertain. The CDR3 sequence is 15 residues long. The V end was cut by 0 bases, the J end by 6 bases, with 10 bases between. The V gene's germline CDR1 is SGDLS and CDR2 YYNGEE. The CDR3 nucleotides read TGTGCCAGCAGCGTAGAACCCGGGAGTAATTCACCCCTCCACTTT. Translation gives CASSVEPGSNSPLHF.

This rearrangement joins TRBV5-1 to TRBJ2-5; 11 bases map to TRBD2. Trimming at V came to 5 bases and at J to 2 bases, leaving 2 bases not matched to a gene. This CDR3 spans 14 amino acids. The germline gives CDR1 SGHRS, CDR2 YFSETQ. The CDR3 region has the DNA TGCGCCAGCAGACTAGCGGGAGATCAAGAGACCCAGTACTTC. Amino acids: CASRLAGDQETQYF.

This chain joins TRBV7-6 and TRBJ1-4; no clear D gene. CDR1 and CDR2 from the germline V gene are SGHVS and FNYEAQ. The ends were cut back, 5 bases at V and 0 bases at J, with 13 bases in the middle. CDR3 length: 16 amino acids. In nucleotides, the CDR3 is TGTGCCAGCAGCGCGGCCGCAGGTGCAACTAATGAAAAACTGTTTTTT. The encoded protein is CASSAAAGATNEKLFF.

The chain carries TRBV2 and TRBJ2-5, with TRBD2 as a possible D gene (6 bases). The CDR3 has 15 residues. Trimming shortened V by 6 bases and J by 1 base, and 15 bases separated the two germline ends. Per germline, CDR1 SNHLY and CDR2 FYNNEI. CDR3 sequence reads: CASSFRTNSQETQYF. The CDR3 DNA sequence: TGTGCCAGCAGCTTCAGGACTAATTCCCAAGAGACCCAGTACTTC.

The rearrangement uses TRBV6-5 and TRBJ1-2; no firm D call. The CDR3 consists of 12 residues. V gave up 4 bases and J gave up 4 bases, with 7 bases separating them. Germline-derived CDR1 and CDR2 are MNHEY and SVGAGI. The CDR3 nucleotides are TGTGCCAGCAGTTCTAATCGCTATGGCTACACCTTC. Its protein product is CASSSNRYGYTF.

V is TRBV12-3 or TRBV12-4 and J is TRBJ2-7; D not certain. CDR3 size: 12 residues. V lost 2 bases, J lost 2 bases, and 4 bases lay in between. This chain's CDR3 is CASSLNPYEQYF. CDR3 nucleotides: TGTGCCAGCAGTTTAAACCCCTACGAGCAGTACTTC.

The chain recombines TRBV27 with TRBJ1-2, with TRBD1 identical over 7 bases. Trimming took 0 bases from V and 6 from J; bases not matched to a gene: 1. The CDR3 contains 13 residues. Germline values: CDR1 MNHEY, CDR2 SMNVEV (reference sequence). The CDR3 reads CASSLSTGNGYTF. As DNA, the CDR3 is TGTGCCAGCAGTTTATCGACAGGGAATGGCTACACCTTC.

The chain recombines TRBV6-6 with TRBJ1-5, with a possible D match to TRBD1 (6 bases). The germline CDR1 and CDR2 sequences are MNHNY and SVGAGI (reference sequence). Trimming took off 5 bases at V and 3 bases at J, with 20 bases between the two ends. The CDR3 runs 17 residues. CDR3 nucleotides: TGTGCCAGCAGTCAGGGGAGACGGGGGGTCTACAATCAGCCCCAGCATTTT. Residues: CASSQGRRGVYNQPQHF.

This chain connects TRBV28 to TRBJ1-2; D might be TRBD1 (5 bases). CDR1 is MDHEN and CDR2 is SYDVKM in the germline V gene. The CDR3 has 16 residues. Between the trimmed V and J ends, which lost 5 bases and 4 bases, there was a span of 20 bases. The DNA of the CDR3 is TGTGCCAGCAGTCCCCCTGACAGCCTGAGGGGCTATGGCTACACCTTC. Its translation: CASSPPDSLRGYGYTF.

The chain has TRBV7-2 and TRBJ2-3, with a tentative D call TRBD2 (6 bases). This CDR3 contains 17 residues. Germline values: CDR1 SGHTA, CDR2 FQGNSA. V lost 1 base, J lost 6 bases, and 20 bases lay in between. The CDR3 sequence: CASSLGGDSRSGDTQYF. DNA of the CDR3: TGTGCCAGCAGCTTAGGAGGGGACTCCCGGAGTGGGGATACGCAGTATTTT.

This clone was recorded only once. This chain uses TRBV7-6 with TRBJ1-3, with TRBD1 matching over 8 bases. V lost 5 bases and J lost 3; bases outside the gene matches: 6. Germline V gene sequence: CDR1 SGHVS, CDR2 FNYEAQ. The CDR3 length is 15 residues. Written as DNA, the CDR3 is TGTGCCAGCAGCCAAGGACAGGGAGGTGGAAACACCATATATTTT. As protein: CASSQGQGGGNTIYF.

CDR3 nucleotide sequence: TGTGCCAGCAGTGAAGCTTGGCGGACTTACAATGAGCAGTTCTTC. Protein sequence: CASSEAWRTYNEQFF. V is TRBV6-1 and J is TRBJ2-1; D may be TRBD2 (5 bases). The CDR3 covers 15 residues. Trimming stripped 0 bases from V and 4 bases from J, with 10 bases between. Germline V gives CDR1 MNHNS, CDR2 SASEGT.

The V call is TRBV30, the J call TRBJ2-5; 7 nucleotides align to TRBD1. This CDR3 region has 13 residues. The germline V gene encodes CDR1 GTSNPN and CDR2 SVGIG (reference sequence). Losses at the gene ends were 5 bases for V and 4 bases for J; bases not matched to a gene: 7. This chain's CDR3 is CAWGGQAGETQYF. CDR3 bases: TGTGCCTGGGGCGGACAGGCAGGAGAGACCCAGTACTTC.

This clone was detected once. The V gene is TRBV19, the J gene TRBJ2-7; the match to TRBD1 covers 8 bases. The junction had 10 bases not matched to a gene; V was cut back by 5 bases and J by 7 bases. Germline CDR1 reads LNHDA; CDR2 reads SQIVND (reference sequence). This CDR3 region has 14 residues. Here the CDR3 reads CASSRQGPLLEQYF. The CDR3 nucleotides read TGTGCCAGTAGTCGACAGGGGCCACTCCTGGAGCAGTACTTC.

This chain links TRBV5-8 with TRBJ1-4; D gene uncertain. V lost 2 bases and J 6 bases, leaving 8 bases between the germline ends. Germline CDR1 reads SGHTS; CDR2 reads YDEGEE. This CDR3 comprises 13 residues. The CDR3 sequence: CASSFSGYEKLFF. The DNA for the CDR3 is TGTGCCAGCAGCTTTTCTGGGTATGAAAAACTGTTTTTT.

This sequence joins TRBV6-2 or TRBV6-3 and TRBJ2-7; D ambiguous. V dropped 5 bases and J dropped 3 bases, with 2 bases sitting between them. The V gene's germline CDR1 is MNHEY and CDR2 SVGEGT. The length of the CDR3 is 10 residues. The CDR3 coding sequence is TGTGCCAGCAGTGACTACGAGCAGTACTTC. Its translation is CASSDYEQYF.

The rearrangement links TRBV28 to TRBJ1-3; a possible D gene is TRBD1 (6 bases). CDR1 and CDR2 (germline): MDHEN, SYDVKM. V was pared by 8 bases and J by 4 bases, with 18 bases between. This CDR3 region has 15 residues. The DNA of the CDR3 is TGTGCCAGCGTATTGGGGGCGGGTGTCGGAAACACCATATATTTT. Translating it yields CASVLGAGVGNTIYF.

Here the CDR3 DNA reads TGTGCCAGCAGCTCAAGCGGGACCGACGTTTTGTTTTTT. Translating it yields CASSSSGTDVLFF. The chain uses TRBV7-3 and TRBJ2-2; 7 bases match TRBD2. With V trimmed by 4 bases and J by 15 bases, 11 bases remained unmatched. This CDR3 region has 13 residues. CDR1 is SGHTA and CDR2 is FQGTGA in the germline V gene.

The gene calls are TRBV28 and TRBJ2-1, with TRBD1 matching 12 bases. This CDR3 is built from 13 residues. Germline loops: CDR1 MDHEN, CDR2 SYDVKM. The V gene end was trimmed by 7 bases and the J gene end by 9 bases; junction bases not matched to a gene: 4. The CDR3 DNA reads TGTGCCAGCAAGGGGACAGGGGGCGGTGAGCAGTTCTTC. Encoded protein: CASKGTGGGEQFF.

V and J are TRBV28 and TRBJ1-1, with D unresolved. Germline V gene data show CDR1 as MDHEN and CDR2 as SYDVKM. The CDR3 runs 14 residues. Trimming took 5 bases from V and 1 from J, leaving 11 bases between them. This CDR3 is CASSGGRRNTEAFF. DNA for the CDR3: TGTGCCAGCAGTGGCGGACGTAGGAACACTGAAGCTTTCTTT.

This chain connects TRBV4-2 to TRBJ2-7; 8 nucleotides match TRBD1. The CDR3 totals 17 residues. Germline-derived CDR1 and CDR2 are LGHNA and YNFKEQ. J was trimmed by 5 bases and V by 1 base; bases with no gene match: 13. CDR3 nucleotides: TGTGCCAGCAGCCAAGCATGGGCGCAGGGGGCAATGGACGAGCAGTACTTC. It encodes CASSQAWAQGAMDEQYF.

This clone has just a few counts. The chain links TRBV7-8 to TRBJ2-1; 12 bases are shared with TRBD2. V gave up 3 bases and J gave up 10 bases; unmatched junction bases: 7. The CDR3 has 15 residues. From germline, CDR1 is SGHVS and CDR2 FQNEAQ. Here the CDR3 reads CASSLTELAGGEQFF. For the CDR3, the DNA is TGTGCCAGCAGCTTGACCGAACTAGCGGGGGGAGAGCAGTTCTTC.

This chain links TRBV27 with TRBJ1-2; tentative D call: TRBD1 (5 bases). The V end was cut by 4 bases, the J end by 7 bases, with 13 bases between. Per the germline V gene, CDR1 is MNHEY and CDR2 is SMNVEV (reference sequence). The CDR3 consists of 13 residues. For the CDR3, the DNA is TGTGCCAGCAGTTCCGGGACTGTACGTGGCTACACCTTC. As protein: CASSSGTVRGYTF.

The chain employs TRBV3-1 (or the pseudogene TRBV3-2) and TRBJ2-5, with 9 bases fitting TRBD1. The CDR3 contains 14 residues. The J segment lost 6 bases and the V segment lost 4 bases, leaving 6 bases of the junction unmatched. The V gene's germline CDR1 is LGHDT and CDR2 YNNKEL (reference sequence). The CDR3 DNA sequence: TGTGCCAGCAGCCGATCCGGGACAGGGAAGACCCAGTACTTC. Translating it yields CASSRSGTGKTQYF.